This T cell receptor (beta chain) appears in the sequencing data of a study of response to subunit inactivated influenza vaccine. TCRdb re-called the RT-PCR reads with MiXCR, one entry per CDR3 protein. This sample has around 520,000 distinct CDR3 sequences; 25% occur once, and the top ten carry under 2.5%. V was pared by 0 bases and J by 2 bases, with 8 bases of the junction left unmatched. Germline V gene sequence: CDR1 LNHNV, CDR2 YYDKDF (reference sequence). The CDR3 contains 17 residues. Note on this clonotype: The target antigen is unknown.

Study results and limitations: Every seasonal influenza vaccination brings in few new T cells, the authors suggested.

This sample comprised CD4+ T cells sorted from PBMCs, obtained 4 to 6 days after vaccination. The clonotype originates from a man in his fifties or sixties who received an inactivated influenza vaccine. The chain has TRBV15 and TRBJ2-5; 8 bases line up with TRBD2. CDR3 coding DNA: TGTGCCACCAGCAGAGATCATTTAGCGGGGTTACAAGAGACCCAGTACTTC. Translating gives CATSRDHLAGLQETQYF.